The 23 T cell receptor beta chains listed next were all sequenced from one sample in a study of T cell responses to AZD1222 COVID-19 vaccine. Repertoires were generated with immunoSEQ multiplex PCR, while TCRdb's copy carries only in-frame clones and drops some. Among under 150,000 clones listed, around 87% were seen once. Here the sequenced sample was peripheral blood, taken 28 days after the second AZD1222 dose. These receptors were taken from an adult who received the AZD1222 COVID-19 vaccine.

This clone was found a few times. CDR3 coding DNA: TGTGCCAGCAGCTTAAAACGGGGGCTGAACACCGGGGAGCTGTTTTTT. Its protein product is CASSLKRGLNTGELFF. The J gene is TRBJ2-2, the V gene TRBV11-3; D possibly matches TRBD1 or TRBD2 (6 bases each). The CDR3 length is 16 residues. Germline V gene lookup returns CDR1 SGHNT and CDR2 YENEEA. V gave up 2 bases and J gave up 1 base, with 11 bases separating them.

The chain has TRBV3-1 (or the pseudogene TRBV3-2) and TRBJ1-4; the D is unclear. V was pared by 5 bases and J by 5 bases, with 9 bases between. This CDR3 has 13 residues. CDR1 LGHDT and CDR2 YNNKEL come from the germline V gene (reference sequence). CDR3: CASSKGSNEKLFF. The DNA of the CDR3 is TGTGCCAGCAGCAAGGGAAGCAATGAAAAACTGTTTTTT.

DNA for the CDR3: TGTGCCAGCAGTGTTGCCCCCCCCCGCCTGGGAAGTAGAGGCGAGCAGTACTTC. It is translated as CASSVAPPRLGSRGEQYF. This chain links TRBV25-1 with TRBJ2-7; no firm D call. This CDR3 spans 18 amino acids. Germline lookup yields CDR1 MGHDK and CDR2 SYGVNS. Trimming took off 4 bases at V and 6 bases at J, with 28 bases between the two ends.

The CDR3 here is CASSLKTNTGELFF. The CDR3 nucleotides are TGCGCCAGCAGCTTGAAAACCAACACCGGGGAGCTGTTTTTT. J is TRBJ2-2 and V is TRBV5-1; D is undetermined. This CDR3 has 14 residues. V was pared by 1 base and J by 2 bases, with 6 bases between. Germline V CDR1 and CDR2: SGHRS, YFSETQ.

The chain combines TRBV5-1 with TRBJ2-1, with 8 bases matching TRBD2. CDR1 and CDR2 from the germline V gene are SGHRS and YFSETQ. The CDR3 loop spans 17 amino acids. J gave up 6 bases and V 0 bases, and 11 bases lay outside the gene matches. The DNA of the CDR3 is TGCGCCAGCAGCTTGGCACGACCGGGACTAGGGGGCAATGAGCAGTTCTTC. Amino acids: CASSLARPGLGGNEQFF. The whole variable domain, remainder taken from reference TRBV5-1 and TRBJ2-1, is KAGVTQTPRYLIKTRGQQVTLSCSPISGHRSVSWYQQTPGQGLQFLFEYFSETQRNKGNFPGRFSGRQFSNSRSEMNVSTLELGDSALYLCASSLARPGLGGNEQFFGPGTRLTVL.

This clone came up a few times. The chain is built from TRBV18 and TRBJ1-2; possibly TRBD1 for D (6 bases). V lost 1 base, J lost 3 bases, and 9 bases lay in between. CDR1 is KGHSH and CDR2 is LQKENI in the germline V gene. This CDR3 spans 14 amino acids. CDR3 sequence (DNA): TGTGCCAGCTCACCACAAGACAGGCACTATGGCTACACCTTC. Translating gives CASSPQDRHYGYTF.

The chain joins TRBV7-3 to TRBJ2-3, with TRBD2 matching 15 bases. The V gene's germline CDR1 is SGHTA and CDR2 FQGTGA. This CDR3 contains 19 residues. V lost 5 bases, J lost 0 bases, and 9 bases stayed unmatched. CDR3 in DNA: TGTGCCAGCAGCAGGGGGACTAGCGGGGGGCCCACTAGCACAGATACGCAGTATTTT. It is translated as CASSRGTSGGPTSTDTQYF.

J is TRBJ2-6 and V is TRBV27; 9 bases align to TRBD1. J lost 2 bases, V lost 7 bases, and 3 bases had no gene match. The CDR3 contains 15 residues. CDR1 is MNHEY and CDR2 is SMNVEV in the germline V gene (reference sequence). The CDR3 here is CASTTGGAGANVLTF. CDR3 nucleotides: TGTGCCAGCACTACAGGGGGCGCTGGGGCCAACGTCCTGACTTTC.

This clone was observed once. The junction departs from germline at one end; a sequencing error may be responsible. The V call is TRBV7-2, the J call TRBJ1-1; D call uncertain. Germline V CDR1 and CDR2: SGHTA, FQGNSA. This CDR3 comprises 12 residues. CDR3 protein: CASSLVAPTQTF. CDR3 DNA sequence: TGTGCCAGCAGCTTAGTAGCACCAACACAGACATTT. Full variable domain (rest looked up from reference TRBV7-2 and TRBJ1-1): GAGVSQSPSNKVTEKGKDVELRCDPISGHTALYWYRQSLGQGLEFLIYFQGNSAPDKSGLPSDRFSAERTGGSVSTLTIQRTQQEDSAVYLCASSLVAPTQTFGQGTRLTVV.

This sequence joins TRBV3-1 (or the pseudogene TRBV3-2) and TRBJ1-2, with D unresolved. The CDR3 extends over 16 amino acids. Germline assignment: CDR1 LGHDT and CDR2 YNNKEL (reference sequence). The V end lost 0 bases, the J end lost 3 bases, and 14 bases lay between the germline ends. This CDR3 is CASSQDLSGVDYGYTF. The CDR3 nucleotides read TGTGCCAGCAGCCAAGATCTCTCTGGGGTTGACTATGGCTACACCTTC.

This chain joins TRBV7-2 and TRBJ2-3; 8 bases are a match to TRBD1. CDR1 and CDR2 (germline): SGHTA, FQGNSA. Trimming took 1 base from V and 14 from J; bases not matched to a gene: 8. This CDR3 has 13 amino acids. CDR3 region: CASSLEQGEARYF. The DNA of the CDR3 is TGTGCCAGCAGCTTAGAACAGGGGGAGGCACGGTATTTT.

Here the CDR3 DNA reads TGTGCCAGAGGTCACCAGCTGGGGACAGGAATATACGAGCAGTACTTC. This translates into CARGHQLGTGIYEQYF. V is TRBV6-9 and J is TRBJ2-7, with 8 bases matching TRBD1. Germline V CDR1 and CDR2: MNHGY, SVAAGI. J gave up 4 bases and V 9 bases, and 17 bases lay outside the gene matches. The CDR3 sequence is 16 residues long.

The J gene is TRBJ2-7, the V gene TRBV6-2 or TRBV6-3; tentative D call: TRBD1 (6 bases). V lost 0 bases, J lost 1 base, and 7 bases lay in between. Germline V lookup: CDR1 MNHEY, CDR2 SVGEGT. The CDR3 is 14 residues long. The CDR3 reads CASSYSDRSYEQYF. The DNA for the CDR3 is TGTGCCAGCAGTTACTCGGACAGATCCTACGAGCAGTACTTC.

This rearrangement joins TRBV12-3 or TRBV12-4 to TRBJ1-2, with TRBD1 matching 10 bases. V dropped 6 bases and J dropped 8; count of bases not matched to a gene: 6. This CDR3 has 13 residues. Here the CDR3 DNA reads TGTGCCAGCAGCAGACAGGGGGCGAAAGGCTACACCTTC. It yields the protein CASSRQGAKGYTF.

The chain couples TRBV3-1 (or the pseudogene TRBV3-2) to TRBJ1-4, with a possible D match to TRBD1 (5 bases). V shed 4 bases and J shed 2 bases, with 11 bases lying between them. In germline, CDR1 is LGHDT, CDR2 YNNKEL (reference sequence). This CDR3 spans 15 amino acids. The DNA for the CDR3 is TGTGCCAGCAGCCCGAGCGGGGGTACTAATGAAAAACTGTTTTTT. Residues: CASSPSGGTNEKLFF.

J is TRBJ2-1 and V is TRBV6-2 or TRBV6-3, with 7 positions matching TRBD2. Germline V gene lookup returns CDR1 MNHEY and CDR2 SVGEGT. This CDR3 region has 16 residues. The ends lost 1 base at V and 7 bases at J; junction bases unmatched: 10. CDR3 protein: CASSYFLVTSRNEQFF. CDR3 DNA sequence: TGTGCCAGCAGTTACTTTTTGGTGACTAGCAGGAATGAGCAGTTCTTC.

V and J are TRBV20-1 and TRBJ2-7; D is perhaps TRBD1 (5 bases). Germline CDR1 is DFQATT and CDR2 is SNEGSKA (reference sequence). V lost 3 bases, J lost 3 bases, and 18 bases lay in between. This CDR3 region has 15 residues. CDR3 protein: CSASMGRAPYYEQYF. The CDR3, as DNA: TGCAGTGCTAGTATGGGGCGTGCGCCGTACTACGAGCAGTACTTC.

The V call is TRBV5-4, the J call TRBJ2-1; maybe TRBD1 (6 bases). There are 15 residues in the CDR3. Trimming cost V 2 bases and J 6 bases, with 15 bases left between them. Germline lookup yields CDR1 SGHNT and CDR2 YYREEE (reference sequence). Here the CDR3 reads CASSLTTGGGNEQFF. CDR3 in DNA: TGTGCCAGCAGCTTAACGACAGGAGGCGGCAATGAGCAGTTCTTC.

The chain employs TRBV7-3 and TRBJ2-1, with D possibly matching TRBD2 (6 bases). V was clipped by 1 base and J by 7 bases, with 14 bases between them. Germline CDR1 reads SGHTA; CDR2 reads FQGTGA. The CDR3 is 15 amino acids. Here the CDR3 reads CASSLSGAKGNEQFF. The CDR3 DNA follows: TGTGCCAGCAGCTTAAGCGGGGCCAAGGGGAATGAGCAGTTCTTC. Full variable domain (outside the CDR3, taken from reference TRBV7-3 and TRBJ2-1): GAGVSQTPSNKVTEKGKYVELRCDPISGHTALYWYRQSLGQGPEFLIYFQGTGAADDSGLPNDRFFAVRPEGSVSTLKIQRTERGDSAVYLCASSLSGAKGNEQFFGPGTRLTVL.

CDR3 nucleotide sequence: TGTGCCAGCAGCCAAGTCTGGGAGATTAACACTGAAGCTTTCTTT. It yields the protein CASSQVWEINTEAFF. The rearrangement uses TRBV3-1 (or the pseudogene TRBV3-2) and TRBJ1-1; D not certain. With 1 base removed from V and 2 bases from J, the gap between germline ends came to 11 bases. This CDR3 has 15 amino acids. Germline V lookup: CDR1 LGHDT, CDR2 YNNKEL (reference sequence).

This clone has only a few counts. The CDR3 nucleotides read TGTGCCAGCAGCTTGGGACTAGCGGCCCACAATGAGCAGTTCTTC. It yields the protein CASSLGLAAHNEQFF. J is TRBJ2-1 and V is TRBV5-4, with TRBD2 matching 9 bases. The germline V gene encodes CDR1 SGHNT and CDR2 YYREEE (reference sequence). The CDR3 spans 15 residues. Trimming took 0 bases from V and 5 from J; bases not matched to a gene: 3.

The chain has TRBV19 and TRBJ1-5; weak D call: TRBD1 (6 bases). Germline CDR1 and CDR2: LNHDA and SQIVND (reference sequence). V lost 7 bases to trimming and J lost 3 bases, with 10 bases between them. The CDR3 has 13 amino acids. The CDR3 region is CASTGTLNQPQHF. DNA of the CDR3: TGTGCCAGTACTGGGACACTCAATCAGCCCCAGCATTTT.

The CDR3 nucleotides read TGTGCCAGCATACCGGGACAGGGGGCATTCAATCAGCCCCAGCATTTT. Its protein is CASIPGQGAFNQPQHF. The chain carries TRBV2 and TRBJ1-5; 12 bases are a match to TRBD1. Germline values: CDR1 SNHLY, CDR2 FYNNEI. Losses at the gene ends were 7 bases for V and 3 bases for J; bases not matched to a gene: 7. This CDR3 region has 16 residues.